The source of this T cell receptor beta chain is a study of cytomegalovirus exposure and HLA in healthy donors. This CDR3 contains 14 residues. V gave up 2 bases and J gave up 6 bases, with 13 bases separating them. Per the germline V gene, CDR1 is MNHEY and CDR2 is SMNVEV (reference sequence). Both 60 Vbeta primers and 13 Jbeta primers went into the PCR. TCRdb's copy holds only in-frame clones and misses some; the assay was immunoSEQ multiplex PCR. The table shows more than 110,000 clones, with 70% to 80% occurring only once. V and J are TRBV27 and TRBJ1-1; D is undetermined. The sequenced sample consisted of PBMCs. The TCR sequence derives from a woman between 50 and 59 years old in good health and CMV-seronegative. The CDR3 reads CASSLARVSAEAFF. The CDR3 DNA is TGTGCCAGCAGTTTAGCGAGGGTCAGCGCTGAAGCTTTCTTT.